A single sample gave rise to the 14 T cell receptor beta chains below, sequenced in a study of beta chain features in type 1 diabetes. General study results and limits: People with Type 1 diabetes carried modestly yet significantly shorter TCRB CDR3s in all four CD4+ subsets.

Every bit of the isolated RNA underwent reverse transcription, so sequencing read expressed TCRB transcripts. TCRdb's copy holds only in-frame clones and misses some; the assay was immunoSEQ multiplex PCR. The data contain approximately 57,000 clones, 52% of them singletons. For these TCRs, the target antigens are not known. Material: Tregs from blood. Receptor source: a woman aged 40 to 49 with type 1 diabetes.

The J gene is TRBJ1-1, the V gene TRBV7-2; D is uncertain. V gave up 1 base and J gave up 1 base, with 7 bases separating them. CDR1 and CDR2 (germline): SGHTA, FQGNSA. CDR3 length equals 14 residues. The CDR3 is CASSLELTNTEAFF. The CDR3 DNA reads TGTGCCAGCAGCTTAGAGCTCACGAACACTGAAGCTTTCTTT.

This clone showed up just a few times. J is TRBJ2-7 and V is TRBV5-6, with 8 bases aligning to TRBD1. V lost 4 bases to trimming and J lost 2 bases; unmatched junction nucleotides: 11. Germline lookup yields CDR1 SGHDT and CDR2 YYEEEE. The CDR3 loop spans 16 amino acids. The CDR3 loop reads CASSVTRTGRTYEQYF. CDR3 sequence (DNA): TGTGCCAGCAGCGTCACCCGGACAGGGAGGACCTACGAGCAGTACTTC.

CDR3 sequence reads: CASSTPPGLAAWSSYNEQFF. The CDR3 DNA sequence: TGTGCCAGCAGTACTCCCCCGGGACTAGCGGCATGGAGCTCCTACAATGAGCAGTTCTTC. This rearrangement joins TRBV7-8 to TRBJ2-1; 11 bases align to TRBD2. The CDR3 totals 20 residues. Germline V gene sequence: CDR1 SGHVS, CDR2 FQNEAQ. The trim removed 6 bases at V and 0 bases at J, leaving 16 bases unmatched. Drawing the rest from reference TRBV7-8 and TRBJ2-1, the complete variable domain is GAGVSQSPRYKVAKRGQDVALRCDPISGHVSLFWYQQALGQGPEFLTYFQNEAQLDKSGLPSDRFFAERPEGSVSTLKIQRTQQEDSAVYLCASSTPPGLAAWSSYNEQFFGPGTRLTVL.

This clone was seen a handful of times. CDR3 in amino acids: CASSLAGGMNTEAFF. CDR3 DNA: TGTGCCAGCAGCCTGGCTGGAGGAATGAACACTGAAGCTTTCTTT. The J gene is TRBJ1-1, the V gene TRBV5-4; D unresolved. Germline loops: CDR1 SGHNT, CDR2 YYREEE (reference sequence). V was pared by 4 bases and J by 0 bases, with 13 bases between. The CDR3 extends over 15 amino acids.

The rearrangement joins TRBV7-9 to TRBJ2-1; 11 nucleotides match TRBD2. Germline CDR1 and CDR2: SEHNR and FQNEAQ (reference sequence). This CDR3 comprises 16 residues. The trim removed 4 bases at V and 4 bases at J, leaving 6 bases unmatched. In DNA, the CDR3 is TGTGCCAGCAGCTCCTATAGCGGGGGGGGTTACAATGAGCAGTTCTTC. Amino acid sequence: CASSSYSGGGYNEQFF.

The genes are TRBV29-1 and TRBJ1-1; TRBD1 agrees at 8 bases. Germline V lookup: CDR1 SQVTM, CDR2 ANQGSEA. The CDR3 is made up of 17 amino acids. After removal of 6 bases from V and 4 bases from J, the junction contained 19 bases not matched to a gene. CDR3 nucleotides: TGCAGCGTCGCCAAAGGACAGGGCCTTAGTCGGGGCACTGAAGCTTTCTTT. Translated: CSVAKGQGLSRGTEAFF. Full variable domain (rest looked up from reference TRBV29-1 and TRBJ1-1): SAVISQKPSRDICQRGTSLTIQCQVDSQVTMMFWYRQQPGQSLTLIATANQGSEATYESGFVIDKFPISRPNLTFSTLTVSNMSPEDSSIYLCSVAKGQGLSRGTEAFFGQGTRLTVV.

This chain uses TRBV5-6 with TRBJ1-2; 7 bases fit TRBD1. This CDR3 has 12 amino acids. Losses at the gene ends were 0 bases for V and 11 bases for J; bases not matched to a gene: 4. Germline CDR1 reads SGHDT; CDR2 reads YYEEEE. The CDR3 region is CASSLGQGRYTF. The CDR3 DNA is TGTGCCAGCAGCTTGGGACAGGGAAGGTACACCTTC.

This clone was picked up one time. The chain uses TRBV7-2 and TRBJ2-2, with 9 bases matching TRBD1. From germline, CDR1 is SGHTA and CDR2 FQGNSA. After removal of 1 base from V and 5 bases from J, the junction contained 5 bases not matched to a gene. The CDR3 is 16 residues long. CDR3 loop: CASSLGQGVGTGELFF. The CDR3 DNA sequence: TGTGCCAGCAGCTTAGGACAGGGGGTTGGGACCGGGGAGCTGTTTTTT.

The chain links TRBV14 to TRBJ1-2; a possible D gene is TRBD1 (6 bases). Trimming left V 0 bases short and J 6 bases short, with 11 bases between. The CDR3 runs to 14 residues. Germline CDR1 is SGHDN and CDR2 is FVKESK. Written as DNA, the CDR3 is TGTGCCAGCAGCCAAGACAGGGGATCGGATGGCTACACCTTC. This gives the protein CASSQDRGSDGYTF.

The CDR3 nucleotides read TGCAGCGTTACTCTACAGGGGCTTTACCGTGCAGATACGCAGTATTTT. It encodes CSVTLQGLYRADTQYF. The chain has TRBV29-1 and TRBJ2-3; TRBD1 matches 7 bases. From germline, CDR1 is SQVTM and CDR2 ANQGSEA. The CDR3 has 16 amino acids. V dropped 5 bases and J dropped 4; count of bases not matched to a gene: 15.

The V call is TRBV5-4, the J call TRBJ1-3; D is ambiguous. Germline V lookup: CDR1 SGHNT, CDR2 YYREEE (reference sequence). The V and J ends lost 4 bases and 1 base respectively, with 9 bases between them. The CDR3 contains 14 residues. The CDR3 protein is CASSRDPSGNTIYF. CDR3 bases: TGTGCCAGCAGCCGAGATCCATCTGGAAACACCATATATTTT.

This chain joins TRBV28 and TRBJ2-7, with a possible D match to TRBD2 (5 bases). Germline loops: CDR1 MDHEN, CDR2 SYDVKM. V lost 6 bases and J lost 4, with 7 bases in between. CDR3 length equals 11 residues. CDR3 bases: TGTGCCAGCAGGGGAGAGTACGAGCAGTACTTC. Amino acids: CASRGEYEQYF.

Only a few counts were recorded for this clone. V and J are TRBV29-1 and TRBJ1-1; 8 bases line up with TRBD1. Germline lookup yields CDR1 SQVTM and CDR2 ANQGSEA. Trimming at V came to 7 bases and at J to 3 bases, leaving 7 bases not matched to a gene. The CDR3 runs 13 residues. The CDR3 protein is CSALGQVDTEAFF. The CDR3 coding sequence is TGCAGCGCCCTGGGACAGGTAGACACTGAAGCTTTCTTT.

This clone was seen a few times. The chain joins TRBV18 to TRBJ1-1; 9 nucleotides match TRBD1. V lost 3 bases, J lost 5 bases, and 7 bases stayed unmatched. Germline V gives CDR1 KGHSH, CDR2 LQKENI. The CDR3 contains 15 residues. The CDR3 reads CASSPLQGAGTEAFF. The CDR3 DNA sequence: TGTGCCAGCTCACCGCTACAGGGGGCCGGGACTGAAGCTTTCTTT.